This TCR beta chain originates from a study of blood T cell repertoires in COVID-19. Study overall: From the United States, Italy and Spain came samples of acute and convalescent COVID-19. PBMCs, B-cell-depleted T cells, or T cells provided the cDNA or gDNA that made up the material.

This table comes from immunoSEQ multiplex PCR, and its TCRdb copy is limited to in-frame clones, with some not included. The table includes about 200,000 clones, about 83% detected once. CDR1 is SGHTA, CDR2 FQGTGA, per germline. The junction had 11 bases not matched to a gene; V was cut back by 5 bases and J by 6 bases. The CDR3 length is 16 residues. Recruitment covered about 26 US areas and drew participants whose ages spanned roughly 18 to 100 years. Participant reports of clinical history set cohort assignment. The sequence derives from a man aged 40-49 years with acute COVID-19. Sequenced input: PBMCs or T cells enriched from blood (not recorded which). The V gene is TRBV7-3, the J gene TRBJ2-1, with 9 bases identical to TRBD2. CDR3 sequence (DNA): TGTGCCAGCAGCCCAAATAGCGGGAGTGCCCCCAATGAGCAGTTCTTC. This encodes CASSPNSGSAPNEQFF.